The 8 T cell receptor beta chains below were found in one sample sequenced in a study of cytomegalovirus exposure and HLA in healthy donors. This PCR relied on a set of 60 Vbeta primers and 13 Jbeta primers. Only in-frame clones appear in the TCRdb table, and some are missing; sequencing was by immunoSEQ multiplex PCR. Here the sample spans around 150,000 clones, 60% to 80% being singletons. Sequencing used PBMCs. Source of these receptors: a man aged 18 to 30 in good health and CMV-seropositive.

V gene TRBV6-1 combines with J gene TRBJ1-6; no reliable D call. The germline CDR1 and CDR2 sequences are MNHNS and SASEGT. The CDR3 is 15 residues long. Trimming removed 0 bases at V and 9 bases at J, with 12 bases between. CDR3 residues: CASSEASWQASPLHF. The CDR3 bases are TGTGCCAGCAGTGAAGCCAGTTGGCAGGCTTCACCCCTCCACTTT.

This chain joins TRBV25-1 and TRBJ1-1; TRBD1 aligns across 9 bases. Trimming took 7 bases from V and 5 from J; bases not matched to a gene: 14. The CDR3 is 16 residues long. Germline V lookup: CDR1 MGHDK, CDR2 SYGVNS. In nucleotides, the CDR3 is TGTGCCAGCACTCCTTTGTGGGGACAGGGTGGTACTGAAGCTTTCTTT. It codes for CASTPLWGQGGTEAFF.

This sequence joins TRBV6-1 and TRBJ1-1; D is unresolved. CDR3 length: 10 residues. Trimming pared 7 bases from V and 10 bases from J, leaving 10 bases between. Germline-derived CDR1 and CDR2 are MNHNS and SASEGT. The CDR3 DNA is TGTGCCAGCATGGAGGCTCGAGCTTTCTTT. The encoded protein is CASMEARAFF.

This clone was counted between two and nine times. The chain recombines TRBV6-5 with TRBJ1-1, with 8 bases identical to TRBD1. Looked up from germline, CDR1 is MNHEY and CDR2 is SVGAGI. V was clipped by 4 bases and J by 11 bases; unmatched bases: 15. The CDR3 covers 15 residues. In nucleotides, the CDR3 is TGTGCCAGCAGTTCGAGCGGACAGGGTTCCATGAAGGCTTTCTTT. Protein: CASSSSGQGSMKAFF.

The rearrangement joins TRBV4-1 to TRBJ2-1; weak D call: TRBD2 (6 bases). V was pared by 1 base and J by 8 bases, with 24 bases between. Germline V lookup: CDR1 MGHRA, CDR2 YSYEKL. The CDR3 is made up of 18 amino acids. CDR3 sequence: CASSQGPSGAGAAYEQFF. Written as DNA, the CDR3 is TGCGCCAGCAGCCAAGGCCCAAGTGGAGCGGGCGCCGCCTATGAGCAGTTCTTC.

The V call is TRBV11-2, the J call TRBJ2-1, with 12 positions matching TRBD2. There are 15 residues in the CDR3. Germline loops: CDR1 SGHAT, CDR2 FQNNGV. Losses at the gene ends were 4 bases for V and 7 bases for J; bases not matched to a gene: 5. CDR3 coding DNA: TGTGCCAGCAGCTCGGGACTAGCGGGTAGGAATGAGCAGTTCTTC. As protein: CASSSGLAGRNEQFF.

This clone has a single count. The chain employs TRBV23-1 and TRBJ2-7; TRBD2 might be the D (6 bases). TRBV23-1 is classed as an ORF, of uncertain function. The V gene lost 0 bases and the J gene lost 7 bases, with 16 bases spanning the gap. The CDR3 has 15 residues. CDR3 region: CASSQSISLAGEQYV. Here the CDR3 DNA reads TGCGCCAGCAGTCAATCGATCTCACTAGCTGGGGAGCAGTACGTC.

CDR3 sequence reads: CASSLGTGELFF. CDR3 DNA sequence: TGTGCCAGCAGCCTCGGCACCGGGGAGCTGTTTTTT. This chain joins TRBV14 and TRBJ2-2; D ambiguous. CDR1 and CDR2 from the germline V gene are SGHDN and FVKESK. The V and J ends lost 4 bases and 4 bases respectively, with 4 bases between them. The CDR3 is 12 amino acids.